Sequencing of this T cell receptor (beta chain) was carried out in a study of blood T cell repertoires in COVID-19. About the study: Material from acute and convalescent COVID-19 was sourced from the United States, Italy and Spain.

In the case of this clone: Its ends do not fully match the called genes, so a read error is possible.

The CDR3 spans 16 residues. Germline V gene sequence: CDR1 SGHDT, CDR2 YYEEEE. Original processing methods: Estimation of nucleated cell counts relied on the amplification of reference gene primers. Measured with immunoSEQ multiplex PCR; TCRdb has only the in-frame clones, and not every one. Clonal size and the V and J genes are those of that table, whereas D and trimming came from the DNA. There are about 48,000 clones in the sample; roughly 87% occur only once, and 25% to 30% lies in the top ten. The chain has TRBV5-6 and TRBJ2-3; 8 bases match TRBD2. The receptor's source is an elderly woman with acute or convalescent COVID-19. The sequenced material came from peripheral blood. The CDR3 bases are TGTGCCAGCAGCTTGGCCAGCGGGGGATCGACAGCTACGCAGTATTTT. Translated, it gives CASSLASGGSTATQYF.